This T cell receptor (beta chain) was captured by sequencing in a study of cytomegalovirus exposure and HLA in healthy donors. Germline-derived CDR1 and CDR2 are MNHNS and SASEGT. This CDR3 is 14 amino acids long. V was pared by 6 bases and J by 2 bases, with 10 bases between. The assay was immunoSEQ multiplex PCR, and TCRdb's table has in-frame clones only and misses some. The sample gives fewer than 250,000 clones, about 86% of which show up once; about 3% is in the top ten. This sequence joins TRBV6-1 and TRBJ2-2; perhaps TRBD1 as D (5 bases). The sequence was obtained from a man aged 18 to 29 in good health and CMV-seronegative. The sequencing input was PBMCs. CDR3 DNA: TGTGCCAGCAGGGGGCAGCTCAACACCGGGGAGCTGTTTTTT. Translating it yields CASRGQLNTGELFF.